This entry describes one TCR beta chain. This CDR3 has 15 residues. Trimming left V 3 bases short and J 13 bases short, with 20 bases between. Germline-derived CDR1 and CDR2 are SGHNT and YYREEE (reference sequence). The repertoire was sequenced with immunoSEQ multiplex PCR; TCRdb's copy has only in-frame clones and lacks some. The sample includes 130,000 to 150,000 clones, about four fifths of them seen just once. This entry belongs to a study of blood T cell repertoires in COVID-19. The sample was peripheral blood. This chain connects TRBV5-4 to TRBJ1-6, with D maybe TRBD1 (5 bases). This TCR was sampled from a human donor with acute or convalescent COVID-19. The donor label of this sample is uncertain. CDR3 DNA: TGTGCCAGCAGCTCAAAGACAGCAGGCCCTTCTCCCCTCCACTTT. Amino acids: CASSSKTAGPSPLHF.